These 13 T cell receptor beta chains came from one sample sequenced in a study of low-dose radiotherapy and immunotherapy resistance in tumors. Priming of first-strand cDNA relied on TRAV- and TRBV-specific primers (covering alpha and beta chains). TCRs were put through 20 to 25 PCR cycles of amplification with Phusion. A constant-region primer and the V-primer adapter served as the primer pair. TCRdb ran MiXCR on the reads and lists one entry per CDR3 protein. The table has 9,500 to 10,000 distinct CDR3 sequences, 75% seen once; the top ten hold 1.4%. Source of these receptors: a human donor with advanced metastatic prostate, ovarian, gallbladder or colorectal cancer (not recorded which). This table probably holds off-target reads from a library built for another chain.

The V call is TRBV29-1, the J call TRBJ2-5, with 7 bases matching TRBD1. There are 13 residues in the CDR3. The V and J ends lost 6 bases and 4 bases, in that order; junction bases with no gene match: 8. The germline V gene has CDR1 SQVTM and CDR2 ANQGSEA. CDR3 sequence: CSVELNRGETQYF. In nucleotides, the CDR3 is TGCAGCGTCGAATTAAACAGGGGAGAGACCCAGTACTTC.

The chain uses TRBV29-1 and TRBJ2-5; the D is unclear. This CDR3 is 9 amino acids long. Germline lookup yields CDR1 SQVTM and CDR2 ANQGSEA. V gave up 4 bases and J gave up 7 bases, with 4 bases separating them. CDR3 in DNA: TGCAGCGTTGGTTTGACCCAGTACTTC. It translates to CSVGLTQYF.

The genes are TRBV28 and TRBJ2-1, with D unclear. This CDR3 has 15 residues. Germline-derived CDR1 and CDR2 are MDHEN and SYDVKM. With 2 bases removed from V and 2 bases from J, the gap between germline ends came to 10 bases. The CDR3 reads CASSLPGEPYNEQFF. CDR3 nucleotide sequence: TGTGCCAGCAGTTTACCTGGAGAACCCTACAATGAGCAGTTCTTC. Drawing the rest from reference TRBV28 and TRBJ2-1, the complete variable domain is DVKVTQSSRYLVKRTGEKVFLECVQDMDHENMFWYRQDPGLGLRLIYFSYDVKMKEKGDIPEGYSVSREKKERFSLILESASTNQTSMYLCASSLPGEPYNEQFFGPGTRLTVL.

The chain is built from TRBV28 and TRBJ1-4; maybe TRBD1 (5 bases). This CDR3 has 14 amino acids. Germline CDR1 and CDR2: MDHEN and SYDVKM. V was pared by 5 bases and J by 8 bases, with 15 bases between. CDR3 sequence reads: CASSVGGVDEKLFF. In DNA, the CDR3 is TGTGCCAGCAGTGTTGGAGGGGTCGACGAAAAACTGTTTTTT.

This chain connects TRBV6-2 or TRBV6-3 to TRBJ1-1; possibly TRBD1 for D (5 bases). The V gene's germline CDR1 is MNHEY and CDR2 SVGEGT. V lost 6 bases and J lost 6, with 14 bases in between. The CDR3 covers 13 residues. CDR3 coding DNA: TGTGCCAGCAGGACCGGGACGATGGCTGAAGCTTTCTTT. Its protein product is CASRTGTMAEAFF.

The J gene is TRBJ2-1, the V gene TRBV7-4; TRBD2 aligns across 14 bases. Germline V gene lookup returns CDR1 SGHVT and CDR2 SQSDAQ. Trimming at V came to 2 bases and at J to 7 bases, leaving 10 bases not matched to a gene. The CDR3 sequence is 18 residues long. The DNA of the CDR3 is TGTGCCAGCAGCTTACCTCCGAGACTAGCGGGAGGGAGGAATGAGCAGTTCTTC. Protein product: CASSLPPRLAGGRNEQFF.

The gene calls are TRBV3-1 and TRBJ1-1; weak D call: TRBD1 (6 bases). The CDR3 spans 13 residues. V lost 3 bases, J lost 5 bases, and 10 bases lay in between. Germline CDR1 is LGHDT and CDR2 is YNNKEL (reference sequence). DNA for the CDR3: TGTGCCAGCAGCCAGGACAGTTGGACTGAAGCTTTCTTT. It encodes CASSQDSWTEAFF.

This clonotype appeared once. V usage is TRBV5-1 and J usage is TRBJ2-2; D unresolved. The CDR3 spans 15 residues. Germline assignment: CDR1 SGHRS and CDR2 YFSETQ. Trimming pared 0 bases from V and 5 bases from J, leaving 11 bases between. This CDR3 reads CASSLEPGRTGELFF. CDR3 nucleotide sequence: TGCGCCAGCAGCTTGGAGCCGGGCCGGACCGGGGAGCTGTTTTTT.

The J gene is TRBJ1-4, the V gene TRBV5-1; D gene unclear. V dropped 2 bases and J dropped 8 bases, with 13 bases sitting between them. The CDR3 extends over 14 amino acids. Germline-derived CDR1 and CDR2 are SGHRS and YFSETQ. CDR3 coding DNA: TGCGCCAGCAGCTTACAAGTTCCGAGCGAAAAACTGTTTTTT. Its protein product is CASSLQVPSEKLFF.

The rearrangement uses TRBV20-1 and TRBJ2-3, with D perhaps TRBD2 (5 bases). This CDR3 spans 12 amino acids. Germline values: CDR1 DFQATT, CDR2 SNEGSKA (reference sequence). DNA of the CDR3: TGCAGCCGGGATGGGCTTGCAGATACGCAGTATTTT. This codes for CSRDGLADTQYF.

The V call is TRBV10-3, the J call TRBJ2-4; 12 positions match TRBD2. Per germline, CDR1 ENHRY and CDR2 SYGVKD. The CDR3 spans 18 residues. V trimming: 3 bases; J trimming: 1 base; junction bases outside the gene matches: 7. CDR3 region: CAISEAGLAGLAKNIQYF. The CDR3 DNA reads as TGTGCCATCAGTGAAGCGGGACTAGCGGGTCTGGCCAAAAACATTCAGTACTTC.

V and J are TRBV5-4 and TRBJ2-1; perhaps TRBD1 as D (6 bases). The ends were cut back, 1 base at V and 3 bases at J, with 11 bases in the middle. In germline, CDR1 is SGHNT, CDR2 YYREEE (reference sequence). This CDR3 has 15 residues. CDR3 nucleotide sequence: TGTGCCAGCAGCTTGCTCAAGGACAGCTACAATGAGCAGTTCTTC. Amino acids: CASSLLKDSYNEQFF. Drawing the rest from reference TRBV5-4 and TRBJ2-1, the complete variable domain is ETGVTQSPTHLIKTRGQQVTLRCSSQSGHNTVSWYQQALGQGPQFIFQYYREEENGRGNFPPRFSGLQFPNYSSELNVNALELDDSALYLCASSLLKDSYNEQFFGPGTRLTVL.

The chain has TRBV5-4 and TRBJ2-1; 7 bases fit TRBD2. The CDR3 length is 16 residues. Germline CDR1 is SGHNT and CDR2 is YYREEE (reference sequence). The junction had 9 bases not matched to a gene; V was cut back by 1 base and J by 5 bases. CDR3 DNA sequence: TGTGCCAGCAGCTTGCAGAGACTAGCTATCCACAATGAGCAGTTCTTC. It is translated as CASSLQRLAIHNEQFF. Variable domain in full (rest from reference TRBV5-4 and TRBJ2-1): ETGVTQSPTHLIKTRGQQVTLRCSSQSGHNTVSWYQQALGQGPQFIFQYYREEENGRGNFPPRFSGLQFPNYSSELNVNALELDDSALYLCASSLQRLAIHNEQFFGPGTRLTVL.